The 21 T cell receptor beta chains reported below all come from one sample, sequenced in a study of blood T cell repertoires in COVID-19. Sequenced by immunoSEQ multiplex PCR; TCRdb stores in-frame clones only, minus some. The table records 300,000 or so clones, more than 75% of them present only once. Material: peripheral blood. Every receptor here comes from a woman between 45 and 60 years old with acute or convalescent COVID-19.

This chain links TRBV18 with TRBJ2-3; 8 bases agree with TRBD2. The CDR3 is 17 amino acids. Germline CDR1 reads KGHSH; CDR2 reads LQKENI. J lost 6 bases, V lost 3 bases, and 14 bases had no gene match. CDR3 residues: CASSPPALAAGWDTQYF. The CDR3 DNA is TGTGCCAGCTCACCTCCAGCACTAGCGGCAGGCTGGGATACGCAGTATTTT.

The chain couples TRBV2 to TRBJ1-1; a possible D gene is TRBD1 (6 bases). There are 15 residues in the CDR3. Germline CDR1 is SNHLY and CDR2 is FYNNEI. With 6 bases removed from V and 3 bases from J, the gap between germline ends came to 17 bases. Here the CDR3 DNA reads TGTGCCAGCAGCCATGAGCAGGGGTTTGACACTGAAGCTTTCTTT. This translates into CASSHEQGFDTEAFF.

This clone has just one count. The chain uses TRBV4-3 and TRBJ1-3, with TRBD1 matching 12 bases. The V segment lost 1 base and the J segment 4 bases; nucleotides outside the gene matches: 11. In germline, CDR1 is LGHNA, CDR2 YSLEER. CDR3 length equals 19 residues. For the CDR3, the DNA is TGCGCCAGCAGCCAAGGCGGTGGGGGACAGGGGGCAGGAGGAAACACCATATATTTT. This sequence encodes CASSQGGGGQGAGGNTIYF.

The V call is TRBV5-4, the J call TRBJ1-6; the D gene is possibly TRBD1 (5 bases). In germline, CDR1 is SGHNT, CDR2 YYREEE (reference sequence). Trimming removed 4 bases at V and 8 bases at J, with 16 bases between. This CDR3 is built from 15 residues. This chain's CDR3 is CASSPVPGDDSPLHF. As DNA, the CDR3 is TGTGCCAGCAGCCCTGTTCCGGGGGACGATTCACCCCTCCACTTT.

The chain is built from TRBV27 and TRBJ2-7, with TRBD1 matching over 7 bases. CDR3 size: 13 residues. Germline-derived CDR1 and CDR2 are MNHEY and SMNVEV (reference sequence). CDR3 sequence: CVTSDRSSYEQYF. CDR3 in DNA: TGTGTCACCTCGGACAGGAGCTCCTACGAGCAGTACTTC.

The chain employs TRBV2 and TRBJ1-2; 8 bases agree with TRBD1. Germline V gene sequence: CDR1 SNHLY, CDR2 FYNNEI. The V gene end was trimmed by 4 bases and the J gene end by 5 bases; junction bases not matched to a gene: 9. The CDR3 is 15 residues long. CDR3 sequence (DNA): TGTGCCAGCAGTGCTGTCCAGGGGGCTGGTTATGGCTACACCTTC. Encoded protein: CASSAVQGAGYGYTF.

V and J are TRBV6-5 and TRBJ1-2, with 9 bases fitting TRBD1. Germline CDR1 is MNHEY and CDR2 is SVGAGI. The CDR3 sequence is 14 residues long. The J segment lost 7 bases and the V segment lost 5 bases, leaving 8 bases of the junction unmatched. CDR3 protein: CASSNLQGATGYTF. The DNA of the CDR3 is TGTGCCAGCAGTAACCTACAGGGGGCGACTGGCTACACCTTC.

This clone was seen a handful of times. Other DNA sequences in the sample encode the same CDR3. The chain carries TRBV24-1 and TRBJ2-1; TRBD2 is a possible D gene (6 bases). The germline V gene has CDR1 KGHDR and CDR2 SFDVKD. The CDR3 extends over 16 amino acids. Deletions cut 0 bases from V and 5 bases from J, with 13 bases between. In DNA, the CDR3 is TGTGCCACCAGTGATTTGCGTTTCGGCGGGAACAATGAGCAGTTCTTC. Translated: CATSDLRFGGNNEQFF.

V and J are TRBV6-1 and TRBJ2-7; 10 positions match TRBD1. V lost 3 bases and J lost 7; bases outside the gene matches: 9. CDR3 length: 15 residues. Germline-derived CDR1 and CDR2 are MNHNS and SASEGT. The CDR3 DNA follows: TGTGCCAGCAGTGAGCCCGACAGGGGGCTGTGGGAGCAGTACTTC. This gives the protein CASSEPDRGLWEQYF.

This sequence joins TRBV6-5 and TRBJ2-1; D is possibly TRBD1 (5 bases). The germline CDR1 and CDR2 sequences are MNHEY and SVGAGI. V lost 0 bases and J 6 bases, leaving 15 bases between the germline ends. The CDR3 sequence is 16 residues long. DNA for the CDR3: TGTGCCAGCAGTTACTCATGGGGCCTGCAGGGCAATGAGCAGTTCTTC. Protein sequence: CASSYSWGLQGNEQFF.

CDR3 in DNA: TGTGCCAGCAGCTTGTCGCTGGGCGGGCTCCAAGAGACCCAGTACTTC. Residues: CASSLSLGGLQETQYF. The V call is TRBV7-2, the J call TRBJ2-5; TRBD2 might be the D (5 bases). The CDR3 contains 16 residues. Deletions cut 3 bases from V and 1 base from J, with 15 bases between. Germline V lookup: CDR1 SGHTA, CDR2 FQGNSA.

The J gene is TRBJ1-1, the V gene TRBV5-8; D call uncertain. The length of the CDR3 is 16 residues. V shed 0 bases and J shed 0 bases, with 12 bases lying between them. CDR1 is SGHTS and CDR2 is YDEGEE in the germline V gene. As DNA, the CDR3 is TGTGCCAGCAGCTTGGTGTCTTATACTCTGAACACTGAAGCTTTCTTT. It yields the protein CASSLVSYTLNTEAFF.

The chain couples TRBV7-9 to TRBJ2-2, with 9 positions matching TRBD1. J lost 3 bases, V lost 5 bases, and 7 bases had no gene match. Germline CDR1 SEHNR, CDR2 FQNEAQ (reference sequence). The CDR3 length is 16 residues. CDR3 loop: CASSLGTGKDTGELFF. The CDR3 bases are TGTGCCAGCAGCCTAGGGACAGGGAAGGACACCGGGGAGCTGTTTTTT.

The V call is TRBV10-3, the J call TRBJ2-5; unclear D gene. This CDR3 is 11 amino acids long. Trimming removed 6 bases from V and 4 bases from J, with 6 bases in between. Germline V gives CDR1 ENHRY, CDR2 SYGVKD. The CDR3 nucleotides read TGTGCCATCAGAAGCCGAGAGACCCAGTACTTC. Encoded protein: CAIRSRETQYF.

CDR3 sequence: CASSPTSGRQETQYF. DNA of the CDR3: TGTGCCAGCAGCCCGACTAGCGGGAGGCAAGAGACCCAGTACTTC. V is TRBV3-1 (or the pseudogene TRBV3-2) and J is TRBJ2-5, with TRBD2 matching over 13 bases. This CDR3 region has 15 residues. Looked up from germline, CDR1 is LGHDT and CDR2 is YNNKEL (reference sequence). V shed 4 bases, J shed 2 bases, and the junction held 1 base outside the gene matches.

This clone was seen a few times. This chain connects TRBV6-6 to TRBJ2-1, with 7 bases lining up with TRBD2. The CDR3 has 14 residues. Germline V lookup: CDR1 MNHNY, CDR2 SVGAGI (reference sequence). J was trimmed by 1 base and V by 6 bases; bases with no gene match: 3. The CDR3 DNA reads as TGTGCCAGCAGGGAGCGGGAATCCTACAATGAGCAGTTCTTC. It specifies CASRERESYNEQFF.

The V gene is TRBV10-3, the J gene TRBJ1-1; D uncertain. The CDR3 has 14 residues. V gave up 1 base and J gave up 1 base, with 7 bases separating them. CDR1 and CDR2 from the germline V gene are ENHRY and SYGVKD. The CDR3 nucleotides read TGTGCCATCAGTGAGTTACTAACGAACACTGAAGCTTTCTTT. It yields the protein CAISELLTNTEAFF.

The J gene is TRBJ2-3, the V gene TRBV19, with 7 bases identical to TRBD1. The junction had 5 bases not matched to a gene; V was cut back by 9 bases and J by 5 bases. The CDR3 covers 12 residues. Germline loops: CDR1 LNHDA, CDR2 SQIVND (reference sequence). Here the CDR3 reads CASRGKRDTQYF. CDR3 nucleotides: TGTGCCAGCAGGGGGAAGAGAGATACGCAGTATTTT.

V and J are TRBV6-2 or TRBV6-3 and TRBJ2-7; perhaps TRBD1 as D (7 bases). Germline loops: CDR1 MNHEY, CDR2 SVGEGT. The CDR3 sequence is 14 residues long. The ends were cut back, 5 bases at V and 0 bases at J, with 11 bases in the middle. The CDR3 DNA follows: TGTGCCAGCAGTGCGGGACAGTTCTCCTACGAGCAGTACTTC. Its protein product is CASSAGQFSYEQYF.

This clone was detected once. The J gene is TRBJ2-7, the V gene TRBV7-9; 7 bases align to TRBD2. In germline, CDR1 is SEHNR, CDR2 FQNEAQ (reference sequence). The CDR3 length is 15 residues. The trim removed 5 bases at V and 6 bases at J, leaving 13 bases unmatched. CDR3 DNA sequence: TGTGCCAGCAGCATTGGGACTACCCGGCCCACCGAGCAGTACTTC. Translation: CASSIGTTRPTEQYF.

The chain joins TRBV18 to TRBJ2-1; the match to TRBD2 covers 9 bases. CDR3 length: 15 amino acids. The V gene end was trimmed by 3 bases and the J gene end by 7 bases; junction bases not matched to a gene: 7. Looked up from germline, CDR1 is KGHSH and CDR2 is LQKENI. This CDR3 is CASSPPGLAKNEQFF. CDR3 coding DNA: TGTGCCAGCTCACCCCCGGGACTAGCCAAGAATGAGCAGTTCTTC.